This T cell receptor beta chain was captured by sequencing in a study of blood T cell repertoires in COVID-19. At the level of the study: COVID-19 samples, acute and convalescent, were from the United States, Italy and Spain. PBMCs, B-cell-depleted T cells, or T cells provided the cDNA or gDNA that made up the material.

This clone was observed a few times. V lost 5 bases and J lost 12, with 20 bases in between. The V gene's germline CDR1 is LGHNA and CDR2 YNFKEQ. The CDR3 totals 13 residues. In the authors' workflow: It was from reference gene primer amplification that nucleated cell counts were estimated. TCRdb keeps only in-frame clones here, not all; method: immunoSEQ multiplex PCR. V, J and clone size are those of that table, while D and trimming were read from the DNA. The profile shows 200,000 to 250,000 clones, approximately 77% of them singletons. The sample consisted of peripheral blood. This chain connects TRBV4-2 to TRBJ2-7; TRBD1 might be the D (6 bases). The sequence was collected from a woman of 80 years or more with acute or convalescent COVID-19. CDR3 region: CASSTPGQQVVYF. The CDR3 DNA reads as TGTGCCAGCAGCACACCGGGACAACAAGTGGTGTACTTC.